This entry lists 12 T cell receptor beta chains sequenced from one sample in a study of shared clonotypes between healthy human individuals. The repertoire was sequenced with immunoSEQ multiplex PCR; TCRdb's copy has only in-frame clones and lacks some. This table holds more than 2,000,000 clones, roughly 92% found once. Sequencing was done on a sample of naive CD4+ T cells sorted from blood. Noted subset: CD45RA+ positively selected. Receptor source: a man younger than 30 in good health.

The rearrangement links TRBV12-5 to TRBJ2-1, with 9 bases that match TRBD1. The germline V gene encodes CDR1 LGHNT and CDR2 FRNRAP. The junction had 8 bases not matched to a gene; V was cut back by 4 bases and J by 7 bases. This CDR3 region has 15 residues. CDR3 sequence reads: CASGSGTGSFNEQFF. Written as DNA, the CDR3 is TGTGCTAGTGGTTCGGGGACAGGGAGTTTTAATGAGCAGTTCTTC.

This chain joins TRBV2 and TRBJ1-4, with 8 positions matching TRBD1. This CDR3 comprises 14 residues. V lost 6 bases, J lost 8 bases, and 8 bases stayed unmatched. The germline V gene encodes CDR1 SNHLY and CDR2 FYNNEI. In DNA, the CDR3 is TGTGCCAGCAGGGACAGGGAGGGACCCGAAAAACTGTTTTTT. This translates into CASRDREGPEKLFF.

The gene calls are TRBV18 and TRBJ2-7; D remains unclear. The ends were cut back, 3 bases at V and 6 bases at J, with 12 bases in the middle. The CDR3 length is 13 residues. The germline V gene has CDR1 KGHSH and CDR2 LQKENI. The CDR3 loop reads CASSPLELGEQYF. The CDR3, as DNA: TGTGCCAGCTCACCGTTGGAGTTGGGCGAGCAGTACTTC.

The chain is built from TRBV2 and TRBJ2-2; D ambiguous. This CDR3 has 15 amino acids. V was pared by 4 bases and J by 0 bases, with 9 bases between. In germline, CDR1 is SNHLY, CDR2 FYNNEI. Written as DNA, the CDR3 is TGTGCCAGCAGTGTTGGCAGATCGAACACCGGGGAGCTGTTTTTT. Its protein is CASSVGRSNTGELFF.

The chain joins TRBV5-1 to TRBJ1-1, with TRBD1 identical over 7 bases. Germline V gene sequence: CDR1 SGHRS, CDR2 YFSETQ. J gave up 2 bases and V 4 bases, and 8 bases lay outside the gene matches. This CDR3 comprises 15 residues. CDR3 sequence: CASSPGGQRNTEAFF. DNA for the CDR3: TGCGCCAGCAGCCCGGGGGGACAGCGAAACACTGAAGCTTTCTTT.

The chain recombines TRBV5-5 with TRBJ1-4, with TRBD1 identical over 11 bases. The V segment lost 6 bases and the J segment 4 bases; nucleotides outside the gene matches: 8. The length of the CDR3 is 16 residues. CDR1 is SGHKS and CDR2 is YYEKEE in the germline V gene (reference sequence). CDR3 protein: CASTAGQGGYNEKLFF. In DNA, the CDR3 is TGTGCCAGCACCGCGGGACAGGGGGGCTATAATGAAAAACTGTTTTTT. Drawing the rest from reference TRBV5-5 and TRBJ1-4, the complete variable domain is DAGVTQSPTHLIKTRGQQVTLRCSPISGHKSVSWYQQVLGQGPQFIFQYYEKEERGRGNFPDRFSARQFPNYSSELNVNALLLGDSALYLCASTAGQGGYNEKLFFGSGTQLSVL.

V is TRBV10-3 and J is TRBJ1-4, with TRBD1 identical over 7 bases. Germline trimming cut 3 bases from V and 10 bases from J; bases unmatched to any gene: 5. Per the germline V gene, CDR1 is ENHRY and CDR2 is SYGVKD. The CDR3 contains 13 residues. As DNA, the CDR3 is TGTGCCATCAGTGATGACCCAGGGGGAAAACTGTTTTTT. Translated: CAISDDPGGKLFF.

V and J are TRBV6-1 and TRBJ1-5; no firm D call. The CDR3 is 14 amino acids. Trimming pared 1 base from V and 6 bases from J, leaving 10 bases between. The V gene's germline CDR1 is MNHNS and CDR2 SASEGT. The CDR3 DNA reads TGTGCCAGCAGTGAAGTTAGGAAGGGTCAGCCCCAGCATTTT. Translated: CASSEVRKGQPQHF.

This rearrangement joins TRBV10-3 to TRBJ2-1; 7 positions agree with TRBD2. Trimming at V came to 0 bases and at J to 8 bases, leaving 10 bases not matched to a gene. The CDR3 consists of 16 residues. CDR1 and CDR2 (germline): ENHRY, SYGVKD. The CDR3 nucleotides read TGTGCCATCAGTGAGTCTTGGCTAGCGGAAGTCCATGAGCAGTTCTTC. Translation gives CAISESWLAEVHEQFF.

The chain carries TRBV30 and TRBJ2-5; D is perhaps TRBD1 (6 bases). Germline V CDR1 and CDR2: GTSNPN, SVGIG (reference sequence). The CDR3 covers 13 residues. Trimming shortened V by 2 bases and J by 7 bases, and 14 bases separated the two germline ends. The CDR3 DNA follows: TGTGCCTGGAGTCCGACAGGTTCCGGGACCCAGTACTTC. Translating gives CAWSPTGSGTQYF.

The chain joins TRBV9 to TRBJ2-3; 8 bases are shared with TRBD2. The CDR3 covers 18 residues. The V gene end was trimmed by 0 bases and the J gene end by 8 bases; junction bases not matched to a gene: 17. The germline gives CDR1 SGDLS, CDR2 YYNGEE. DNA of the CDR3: TGTGCCAGCAGCGTAGACCTTCGGAGCGGGAGTCATGGGGGTACGCAGTATTTT. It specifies CASSVDLRSGSHGGTQYF.

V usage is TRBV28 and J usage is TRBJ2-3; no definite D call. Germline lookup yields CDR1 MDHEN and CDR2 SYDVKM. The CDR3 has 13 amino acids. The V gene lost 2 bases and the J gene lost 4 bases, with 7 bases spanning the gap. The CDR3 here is CASSLTSPDTQYF. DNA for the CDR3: TGTGCCAGCAGTTTAACCAGCCCAGATACGCAGTATTTT.